This TCR beta chain is from a study of OX40 agonist ivuxolimab in advanced cancers. Data came from immunoSEQ multiplex PCR; TCRdb stores just in-frame clones and leaves some out. The repertoire consists of approximately 66,000 clones, with roughly four fifths occurring once and the leading ten covering 3.4%. V shed 5 bases and J shed 5 bases, with 12 bases lying between them. The CDR3 consists of 14 residues. From germline, CDR1 is MDHEN and CDR2 SYDVKM. Any history of autoimmune disease or systemic immunosuppression disqualified patients. The V gene is TRBV28, the J gene TRBJ1-4; no definite D call. The source material was CD4+ or CD8+ T cells sorted from blood, sampled in a trial of the OX40 agonist ivuxolimab. The source of this sequence is an adult with an advanced solid tumor such as melanoma, head and neck, liver or kidney cancer. CDR3 sequence (DNA): TGTGCCAGCAGTGACCGGACCCTAAATGAAAAACTGTTTTTT. Amino acid sequence: CASSDRTLNEKLFF.